A selection of T cell receptor beta chains follows, all from one sample in a study of T cell changes during pregnancy in multiple sclerosis. The method was immunoSEQ multiplex PCR; TCRdb's version includes in-frame clones alone and lacks a portion of them. The profile shows 85,000 to 130,000 clones, roughly 93% of them singletons. This material consisted of peripheral blood, taken before pregnancy. The origin of the receptors is a female donor with multiple sclerosis, enrolled in a pregnancy study. Both conserved end residues are part of each CDR3. A D gene is named only where the DNA matches it firmly.

d_call cdr3_length j_call v_call cdr3_nt cdr3_aa
NA 19 TRBJ2-3 TRBV9 TGTGCCAGCAGCGTAGGGACAAGGGGCCTTAAGAGGATCACAGATACGCAGTATTTT CASSVGTRGLKRITDTQYF
NA 15 TRBJ1-1 TRBV27 TGTGCCAGCAGTTTATTTTCTCCAGAGAACACTGAAGCTTTCTTT CASSLFSPENTEAFF
TRBD2 12 TRBJ2-7 TRBV7-9 TGTGCCAGCAGGGGAGGGGCGTACGAGCAGTACTTC CASRGGAYEQYF
TRBD2 15 TRBJ2-1 TRBV15 TGTGCCACCAGCAGAGGACTAGCGGCCTACAATGAGCAGTTCTTC CATSRGLAAYNEQFF
TRBD2 15 TRBJ2-7 TRBV19 TGTGCCAGTAGTATCACCGCGGGAGTGGTAAACGAGCAGTACTTC CASSITAGVVNEQYF
NA 14 TRBJ1-2 TRBV11-1 TGTGCCAGCAGCCCTAGCGGCGTTATCTATGGCTACACCTTC CASSPSGVIYGYTF
TRBD1 13 TRBJ1-2 TRBV28 TGTGCCAGCAGTTTGTGGACAGGGTATGGCTACACCTTC CASSLWTGYGYTF
NA 12 TRBJ2-1 TRBV11-2 TGTGCCAGCAGCAGGGACTCGATAGAGCAGTTCTTC CASSRDSIEQFF
NA 13 TRBJ2-1 TRBV7-9 TGTGCCAGCAGCCAAGGACTCTACAATGAGCAGTTCTTC CASSQGLYNEQFF
NA 13 TRBJ2-2 TRBV7-6 TGTGCCAGCAGCTTATTCGGCACCGGGGAGCTGTTTTTT CASSLFGTGELFF